The TCR beta chain described here comes from a study of regulatory T cells in long-lasting Graves disease. Losses at the gene ends were 11 bases for V and 5 bases for J; bases not matched to a gene: 16. CDR3 size: 18 residues. For TCR beta, libraries came from iRepertoire HTBI primers and Arm-PCR of CDR3 regions. TCRdb reanalysed the multiplex PCR reads using MiXCR and keeps one entry per CDR3 protein. Counted here are about 240,000 distinct CDR3 sequences, 20% to 25% occurring once; the ten biggest clones make up around 13%. Time point given: newly diagnosed GD, antithyroid drugs for less than 3 months. RNA from PBMCs was the source of the TCR library.

Specimen: peripheral blood mononuclear cells (PBMCs), collected at new diagnosis, from a patient treated with antithyroid drugs. The origin of this receptor is a female donor with Graves disease. The chain links TRBV12-3 or TRBV12-4 to TRBJ2-3, with 16 bases fitting TRBD2. This CDR3 is CARSSGTSGGARGDTQYF. In DNA form, the CDR3 reads TGTGCCCGGTCCTCCGGGACTAGCGGGGGGGCCAGGGGAGATACGCAGTATTTT.